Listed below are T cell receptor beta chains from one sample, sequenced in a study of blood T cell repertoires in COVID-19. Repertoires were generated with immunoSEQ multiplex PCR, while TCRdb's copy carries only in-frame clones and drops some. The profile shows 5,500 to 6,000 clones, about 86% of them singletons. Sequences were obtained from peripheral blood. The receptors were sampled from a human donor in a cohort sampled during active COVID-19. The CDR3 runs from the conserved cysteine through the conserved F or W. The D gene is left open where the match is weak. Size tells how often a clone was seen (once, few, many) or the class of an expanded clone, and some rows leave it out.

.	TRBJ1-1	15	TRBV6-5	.	TGTGCCAGCAGTCTCGGCGGGGGGGTGAAAACTGAAGCTTTCTTT	CASSLGGGVKTEAFF
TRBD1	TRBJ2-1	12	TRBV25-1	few	TGTGCCAGCATGGACAGGGTGTATGAGCAGTTCTTC	CASMDRVYEQFF
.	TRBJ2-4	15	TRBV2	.	TGTGCCAGCAGTGAACCCGGGGGAGCCAAAAACATTCAGTACTTC	CASSEPGGAKNIQYF
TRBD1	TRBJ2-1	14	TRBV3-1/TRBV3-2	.	TGTGCCAGCAGCCCTTGGACAGGGCCGGATGAGCAGTTCTTC	CASSPWTGPDEQFF
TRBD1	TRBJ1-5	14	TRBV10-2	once	TGCGCCAGCAGTGTTGGGACAGCTTATCAGCCCCAGCATTTT	CASSVGTAYQPQHF
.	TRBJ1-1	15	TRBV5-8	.	TGTGCCAGCAGCAATAGACAGCTTATGAACACTGAAGCTTTCTTT	CASSNRQLMNTEAFF
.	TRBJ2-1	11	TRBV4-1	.	TGCGCCAGCAGCCAGGCGGGACAGCAGTTCTTC	CASSQAGQQFF
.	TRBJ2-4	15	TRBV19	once	TGTGCCAGTTCCCCCACTTCTAGTTTCGGGAACATTCAGTACTTC	CASSPTSSFGNIQYF
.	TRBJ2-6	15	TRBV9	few	TGTGCCAGCAGCGCGGACAACTCTGGGGCCAACGTCCTGACTTTC	CASSADNSGANVLTF
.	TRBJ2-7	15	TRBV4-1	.	TGCGCCAGCAGCCAAGAATCCGGACAGAGCTACGAGCAGTACTTC	CASSQESGQSYEQYF
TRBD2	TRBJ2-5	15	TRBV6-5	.	TGTGCCAGCAGTTCCCTAGCGGGGGGTGCAGAGACCCAGTACTTC	CASSSLAGGAETQYF
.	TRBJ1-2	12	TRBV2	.	TGTGCCAGCAAGGAGGACAACTATGGCTACACCTTC	CASKEDNYGYTF
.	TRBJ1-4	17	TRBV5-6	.	TGTGCCAGCAGCTCCTCCTCGGGATCTCAGTATAATGAAAAACTGTTTTTT	CASSSSSGSQYNEKLFF
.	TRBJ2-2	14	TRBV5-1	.	TGCGCCAGCAGGTCGGGAGTGAACACCGGGGAGCTGTTTTTT	CASRSGVNTGELFF
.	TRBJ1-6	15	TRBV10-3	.	TGTGCCATCAGTGAGCAGGGGAGCGGGGATTCACCCCTCCACTTT	CAISEQGSGDSPLHF
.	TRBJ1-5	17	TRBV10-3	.	TGTGCCATCAGTGAGTCGGTAGGGGACTCTAGCAATCAGCCCCAGCATTTT	CAISESVGDSSNQPQHF
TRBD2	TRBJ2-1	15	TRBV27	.	TGTGCCAGCAGTGCCCTTAGCGGGGGGGCCGGTGAGCAGTTCTTC	CASSALSGGAGEQFF
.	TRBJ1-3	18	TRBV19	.	TGTGCCAGTAGTATCTCCCTTCGTGGACAGATCTCTGGAAACACCATATATTTT	CASSISLRGQISGNTIYF
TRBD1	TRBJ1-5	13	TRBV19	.	TGTGCCAGTAGGGACAGGTGGTATCAGCCCCAGCATTTT	CASRDRWYQPQHF
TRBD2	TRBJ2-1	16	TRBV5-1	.	TGCGCCAGCCAAGCCCTGGGCGGGGGGGAGGTAAATGAGCAGTTCTTC	CASQALGGGEVNEQFF
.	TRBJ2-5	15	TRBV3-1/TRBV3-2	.	TGTGCCAGCAGCCAAGTTGGAACAGCACAAGAGACCCAGTACTTC	CASSQVGTAQETQYF
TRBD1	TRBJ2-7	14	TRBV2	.	TGTGCCAGCAGCCCCGAGGGACAGGGAGCCGAGCAGTACTTC	CASSPEGQGAEQYF
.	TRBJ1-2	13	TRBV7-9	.	TGTGCCAGCAGCCAGGGGCCTTCGTATGGCTACACCTTC	CASSQGPSYGYTF
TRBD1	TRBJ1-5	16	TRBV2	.	TGTGCCAGCAGAGATCGGACAGGGCGAAGCAATCAGCCCCAGCATTTT	CASRDRTGRSNQPQHF
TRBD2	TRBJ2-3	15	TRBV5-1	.	TGCGCCAGCAGCAGAGCGGGGGGGCAGGCAGATACGCAGTATTTT	CASSRAGGQADTQYF
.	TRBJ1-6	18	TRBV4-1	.	TGCGCCAGCAGCCGGGTTTATCTGGGCTCCTCCAGGGGTTCACCCCTCCACTTT	CASSRVYLGSSRGSPLHF
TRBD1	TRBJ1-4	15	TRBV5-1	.	TGCGCCAGCAGCCTGGCAGGACAGGACAGTGAAAAACTGTTTTTT	CASSLAGQDSEKLFF
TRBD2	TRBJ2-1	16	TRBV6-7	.	TGTGCCAGCAGTCCCCGACTAGCGGGGGGGCACAATGAGCAGTTCTTC	CASSPRLAGGHNEQFF
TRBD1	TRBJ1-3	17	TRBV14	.	TGTGCCAGCAGCCAAGGGACAGGGGGCTTCGCTGGAAACACCATATATTTT	CASSQGTGGFAGNTIYF
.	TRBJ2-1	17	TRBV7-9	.	TGTGCCAGCAGTACTCTACAGGGAGACCTCTCCTACAATGAGCAGTTCTTC	CASSTLQGDLSYNEQFF
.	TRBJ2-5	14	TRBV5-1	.	TGCGCCAGCAGCTTGGATGGCAACCAAGAGACCCAGTACTTC	CASSLDGNQETQYF